This T cell receptor (beta chain) stems from a study of identical twins. In its sample, this clonotype was seen many times. Its cognate antigen is unknown. One entry per CDR3 protein, called by TCRdb with MiXCR from the 5' RACE reads. The table shows about 220,000 distinct CDR3 sequences, with about 7.5% occurring only once. Study results and caveats: Conclusions leaned on cross-sectional statistical analysis and did not track the same donors over time.

This sample was also put to use in a study of yellow fever vaccine responses in identical twins. That paper adds: Twins reportedly appeared to share part of their vaccine T cell response while keeping part individual.

This sequence was found in a woman younger than 30 in good health. Sequencing was performed on memory (CD45RO+) T cells sorted from blood.

DNA of the CDR3: TGTGCCAGCAGTAACGTCGTGGATCAGCCCCAGCATTTT. As protein: CASSNVVDQPQHF. The chain carries TRBV6-2 or TRBV6-3 and TRBJ1-5, with D uncertain. The germline V gene has CDR1 MNHEY and CDR2 SVGEGT. The V end was cut by 5 bases, the J end by 5 bases, with 10 bases between. CDR3 length: 13 residues.